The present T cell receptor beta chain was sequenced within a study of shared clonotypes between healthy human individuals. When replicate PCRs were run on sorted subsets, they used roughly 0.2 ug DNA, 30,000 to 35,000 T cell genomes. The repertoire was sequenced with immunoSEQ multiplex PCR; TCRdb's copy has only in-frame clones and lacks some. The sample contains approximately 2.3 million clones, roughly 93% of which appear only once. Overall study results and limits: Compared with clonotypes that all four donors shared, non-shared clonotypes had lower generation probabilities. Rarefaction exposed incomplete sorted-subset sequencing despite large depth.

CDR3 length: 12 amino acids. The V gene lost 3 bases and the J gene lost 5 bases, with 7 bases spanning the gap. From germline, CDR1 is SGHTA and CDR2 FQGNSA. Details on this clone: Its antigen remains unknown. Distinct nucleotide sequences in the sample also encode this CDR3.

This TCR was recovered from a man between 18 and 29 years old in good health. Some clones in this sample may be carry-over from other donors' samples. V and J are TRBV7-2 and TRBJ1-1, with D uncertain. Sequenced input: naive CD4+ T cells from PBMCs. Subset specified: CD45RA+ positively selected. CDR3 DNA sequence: TGTGCCAGCAGCTTGCTGGGGACTGAAGCTTTCTTT. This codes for CASSLLGTEAFF.